The 14 T cell receptor beta chains reported below all come from one sample, sequenced in a study of CD8 T cells in ankylosing spondylitis. Each CDR3 protein gets one entry after TCRdb re-called the 5' RACE reads with MiXCR. The table records some 220,000 distinct CDR3 sequences, 7.5% to 9.5% of them present only once. Sequencing used blood, either unsorted or a sorted T cell fraction (not recorded which). The origin of the receptors is a female donor with ankylosing spondylitis or in good health (not recorded which).

This clonotype appeared many times. This chain links TRBV10-3 with TRBJ2-1, with D possibly being TRBD2 (6 bases). CDR1 ENHRY and CDR2 SYGVKD come from the germline V gene. V lost 3 bases and J lost 7, with 7 bases in between. CDR3 size: 12 residues. The CDR3 is CAISDGGNEQFF. The CDR3 coding sequence is TGTGCCATCAGTGACGGAGGGAATGAGCAGTTCTTC.

This clonotype was detected many times. CDR3 DNA: TGTGCCAGCAGTGATAGATTCAACTATGGCTACACCTTC. It codes for CASSDRFNYGYTF. V is TRBV6-4 and J is TRBJ1-2; no definite D call. There are 13 residues in the CDR3. CDR1 is MRHNA, CDR2 SNTAGT, per germline. Trimming shortened V by 3 bases and J by 2 bases, and 7 bases separated the two germline ends.

This clonotype showed up many times. This chain uses TRBV12-5 with TRBJ2-7, with D unclear. V lost 7 bases and J 6 bases, leaving 10 bases between the germline ends. Germline CDR1 reads LGHNT; CDR2 reads FRNRAP. CDR3 length: 11 residues. The CDR3 sequence: CASDIRCEQYF. The CDR3 nucleotides read TGTGCTAGTGATATCCGCTGCGAGCAGTACTTC.

This clonotype has ten or more counts. The chain links TRBV6-5 to TRBJ2-6, with TRBD2 as a possible D gene (5 bases). This CDR3 comprises 15 residues. Germline-derived CDR1 and CDR2 are MNHEY and SVGAGI. Trimming pared 4 bases from V and 6 bases from J, leaving 13 bases between. The CDR3, as DNA: TGTGCCAGCAGTTTGGGTAGGACTGTGGCCAACGTCCTGACTTTC. It is translated as CASSLGRTVANVLTF.

The V gene is TRBV15, the J gene TRBJ1-5; perhaps TRBD1 as D (5 bases). Trimming cost V 1 base and J 1 base, with 20 bases left between them. The CDR3 extends over 19 amino acids. Germline V gene lookup returns CDR1 LNHNV and CDR2 YYDKDF (reference sequence). The CDR3 coding sequence is TGTGCCACCAGCAGAGGTGGGACCCCACCATTCATCAGCAATCAGCCCCAGCATTTT. Its protein product is CATSRGGTPPFISNQPQHF.

This clonotype came up many times. The V and J genes are TRBV19 and TRBJ2-1; the match to TRBD2 covers 9 bases. Per germline, CDR1 LNHDA and CDR2 SQIVND (reference sequence). V shed 3 bases, J shed 9 bases, and the junction held 6 bases outside the gene matches. There are 14 residues in the CDR3. CDR3 residues: CASSISGSNSEQFF. DNA for the CDR3: TGTGCCAGTAGTATTAGCGGGAGTAACAGTGAGCAGTTCTTC.

This clonotype was detected ten times or more. V is TRBV27 and J is TRBJ2-7; TRBD1 might be the D (6 bases). The V gene lost 6 bases and the J gene lost 3 bases, with 9 bases spanning the gap. CDR1 and CDR2 from the germline V gene are MNHEY and SMNVEV (reference sequence). The CDR3 has 12 amino acids. CDR3 in DNA: TGTGCCAGCAGAAAGGACAGCTACGAGCAGTACTTC. Translated: CASRKDSYEQYF.

This clonotype was counted at least ten times. The chain couples TRBV27 to TRBJ2-3, with D uncertain. The germline CDR1 and CDR2 sequences are MNHEY and SMNVEV (reference sequence). Trimming pared 5 bases from V and 5 bases from J, leaving 17 bases between. This CDR3 has 15 residues. CDR3 DNA: TGTGCCAGCAGTCTCGGACGAACAATGGAAGATACGCAGTATTTT. Its protein product is CASSLGRTMEDTQYF.

This clonotype came up many times. The chain links TRBV6-5 to TRBJ1-4; D remains ambiguous. Trimming left V 5 bases short and J 5 bases short, with 3 bases between. Germline V gene sequence: CDR1 MNHEY, CDR2 SVGAGI. The CDR3 has 11 amino acids. The CDR3: CASSHNEKLFF. The CDR3 coding sequence is TGTGCCAGCAGTCACAATGAAAAACTGTTTTTT.

The chain uses TRBV28 and TRBJ1-5; D perhaps matches TRBD1 (5 bases). The V gene lost 7 bases and the J gene lost 3 bases, with 16 bases spanning the gap. The germline gives CDR1 MDHEN, CDR2 SYDVKM. There are 15 residues in the CDR3. CDR3 nucleotide sequence: TGTGCCAGCACCGCGGGCGGACACCTCAATCAGCCCCAGCATTTT. Amino acid sequence: CASTAGGHLNQPQHF.

This clonotype was detected only a few times. The rearrangement uses TRBV7-2 and TRBJ2-7; possibly TRBD1 for D (6 bases). Between the trimmed V and J ends, which lost 1 base and 3 bases, there was a span of 13 bases. The CDR3 covers 15 residues. CDR1 and CDR2 (germline): SGHTA, FQGNSA. Written as DNA, the CDR3 is TGTGCCAGCAGCTTAGAGGGTGGACAGAGCTACGAGCAGTACTTC. It is translated as CASSLEGGQSYEQYF. Based on the CDR3 plus reference TRBV7-2 and TRBJ2-7, the full variable domain is GAGVSQSPSNKVTEKGKDVELRCDPISGHTALYWYRQSLGQGLEFLIYFQGNSAPDKSGLPSDRFSAERTGGSVSTLTIQRTQQEDSAVYLCASSLEGGQSYEQYFGPGTRLTVT.

This clonotype was recorded at least ten times. This rearrangement joins TRBV3-1 to TRBJ2-7; 7 nucleotides match TRBD1. CDR1 and CDR2 from the germline V gene are LGHDT and YNNKEL (reference sequence). This CDR3 region has 14 residues. V shed 6 bases, J shed 3 bases, and the junction held 8 bases outside the gene matches. The CDR3: CASRPGQRCYEQYF. CDR3 in DNA: TGTGCCAGCAGACCGGGACAGAGATGCTACGAGCAGTACTTC.

This clonotype has at least ten counts. This chain links TRBV24-1 with TRBJ2-1; D is undetermined. Trimming removed 7 bases at V and 8 bases at J, with 14 bases between. There are 13 residues in the CDR3. In germline, CDR1 is KGHDR, CDR2 SFDVKD. The DNA for the CDR3 is TGTGCCACCAGCCGACCAGGCGACGATGAGCAGTTCTTC. This sequence encodes CATSRPGDDEQFF.

On this clonotype itself: A much larger clonotype is one base distant, so this may be a read error. The J gene is TRBJ1-2, the V gene TRBV5-6; 7 bases agree with TRBD1. The germline V gene has CDR1 SGHDT and CDR2 YYEEEE. The trim removed 0 bases at V and 7 bases at J, leaving 6 bases unmatched. The CDR3 loop spans 14 amino acids. CDR3 bases: TGTGCCAGCAGCTTGGAGGGGGCCCACTCTGGCTACACCTTC. Protein product: CASSLEGAHSGYTF.